These T cell receptor beta chains were read from a single sample in a study of T cell repertoires in cytomegalovirus infection. MiXCR, applied by TCRdb to the reads, yields one record per CDR3 protein. The sample contains a few hundred thousand distinct CDR3 sequences, 22% of which appear only once. The sample was CD8+ T cells from PBMCs. The receptor source for this set is a human donor in good health (CMV status not recorded). Some clones in this sample may be carry-over from other donors' samples. Both conserved end residues are part of each CDR3. D genes are given only for firm matches. Only part of the rows carry a size: once, few, many, or a class if the clone is expanded.

V: TRBV24-1; J: TRBJ2-1; size: -; D: TRBD2; DNA: TGTGCCACCAGTGATTTGCCGGGACGGGGGGTTAATGAGCAGTTCTTC; CDR3: CATSDLPGRGVNEQFF
V: TRBV15; J: TRBJ1-1; size: -; D: -; DNA: TGTGCCACCAGCAGAGGGGGGGAAACTGAAGCTTTCTTT; CDR3: CATSRGGETEAFF
V: TRBV7-9; J: TRBJ2-7; size: many; D: TRBD1; DNA: TGTGCCAGCAGCCCGCCCCGGGACAGGGGATACGAGCAGTACTTC; CDR3: CASSPPRDRGYEQYF
V: TRBV28; J: TRBJ2-7; size: many; D: -; DNA: TGTGCCAGCAGTTCCCCCCGCAGGGCGTATTCCTACGAGCAGTACTTC; CDR3: CASSSPRRAYSYEQYF
V: TRBV7-2; J: TRBJ2-2; size: many; D: -; DNA: TGTGCCAGCAGCGCACCTTTAAACACCGGGGAGCTGTTTTTT; CDR3: CASSAPLNTGELFF
V: TRBV29-1; J: TRBJ2-7; size: -; D: TRBD1; DNA: TGCAGCGCCGTACTGGGACAGGGGACCTACGAGCAGTACTTC; CDR3: CSAVLGQGTYEQYF
V: TRBV19; J: TRBJ2-1; size: -; D: -; DNA: TGTGCCAGTAGTATAGTTGGGACTTCCCCCTACAATGAGCAGTTCTTC; CDR3: CASSIVGTSPYNEQFF
V: TRBV9; J: TRBJ2-2; size: once; D: TRBD1; DNA: TGTGCCAGCAGCGTAGTTGGGACAGGGAGGACCGGGGAGCTGTTTTTT; CDR3: CASSVVGTGRTGELFF
V: TRBV6-1; J: TRBJ1-1; size: few; D: -; DNA: TGTGCCAGCCGGGAGGGGACGGGAGCTTTCTTT; CDR3: CASREGTGAFF
V: TRBV28; J: TRBJ2-1; size: few; D: -; DNA: TGTGCCAGCGAGGGGAGTGGAGGGAGCTCCTACAATGAGCAGTTCTTC; CDR3: CASEGSGGSSYNEQFF
V: TRBV7-9; J: TRBJ1-1; size: -; D: TRBD1; DNA: TGTGCCAGCAGCTCAAATAGGACAGGGTATATGACTGAAGCTTTCTTT; CDR3: CASSSNRTGYMTEAFF
V: TRBV29-1; J: TRBJ1-1; size: few; D: -; DNA: TGCAGCGTTGAGGACTCGGACGGGTACTTGAACACTGAAGCTTTCTTT; CDR3: CSVEDSDGYLNTEAFF
V: TRBV7-9; J: TRBJ2-1; size: -; D: TRBD1; DNA: TGTGCCAGCAGCTCCCCGCCCGGGACAGGGGACAATGAGCAGTTCTTC; CDR3: CASSSPPGTGDNEQFF
V: TRBV7-9; J: TRBJ2-1; size: many; D: -; DNA: TGTGCCAGCAGCCGGACGGCCGCGGGGTCCTACAATGAGCAGTTCTTC; CDR3: CASSRTAAGSYNEQFF
V: TRBV6-6; J: TRBJ1-3; size: -; D: -; DNA: TGTGCCAGCAGTTACTCAGCTGGAAACACCATATATTTT; CDR3: CASSYSAGNTIYF
V: TRBV2; J: TRBJ1-6; size: few; D: TRBD1; DNA: TGTGCCAGCACCCTTTGGGTCCAGGGGGACACACCCCTCCACTTT; CDR3: CASTLWVQGDTPLHF
V: TRBV7-2; J: TRBJ2-3; size: many; D: TRBD1; DNA: TGTGCCAGCAGCTTAGGCAGGGGGCGAGGAGATACGCAGTATTTT; CDR3: CASSLGRGRGDTQYF
V: TRBV5-4; J: TRBJ2-7; size: many; D: TRBD2; DNA: TGTGCCAGCAGCTCGCCTTTAGCGGGGGACGAGCAGTACTTC; CDR3: CASSSPLAGDEQYF
V: TRBV6-6; J: TRBJ2-1; size: -; D: -; DNA: TGTGCCAGCAGCCCTACTCTCAGGCCTATGCTTAACAATGAGCAGTTCTTC; CDR3: CASSPTLRPMLNNEQFF
V: TRBV2; J: TRBJ2-5; size: -; D: -; DNA: TGTGCCAGCATTCGGACGGAGGAAGAGACCCAGTACTTC; CDR3: CASIRTEEETQYF
V: TRBV6-5; J: TRBJ2-3; size: many; D: -; DNA: TGTGCCAGCAGTTACGCAAGTAGGAGGGGGTCAGATACGCAGTATTTT; CDR3: CASSYASRRGSDTQYF
V: TRBV6-1; J: TRBJ2-1; size: -; D: -; DNA: TGTGCCAGCATGCAGGGATCCTACAATGAGCAGTTCTTC; CDR3: CASMQGSYNEQFF
V: TRBV7-6; J: TRBJ2-1; size: many; D: -; DNA: TGTGCCAGCAGCTCGACTAGTAATTTCAACGATGAGCAGTTCTTC; CDR3: CASSSTSNFNDEQFF
V: TRBV2; J: TRBJ1-6; size: -; D: -; DNA: TGTGCCAGCAGGGATTTGACAGTTTCACCCCTCCACTTT; CDR3: CASRDLTVSPLHF
V: TRBV28; J: TRBJ2-7; size: few; D: -; DNA: TGTGCCAGCACTGTAGACCTTCTAGGAGGATTCGAGCAGTACTTC; CDR3: CASTVDLLGGFEQYF
V: TRBV20-1; J: TRBJ2-1; size: -; D: -; DNA: TGCAGTGCTCAGATAGAGGGACTCTCCTACAATGAGCAGTTCTTC; CDR3: CSAQIEGLSYNEQFF
V: TRBV2; J: TRBJ2-2; size: few; D: -; DNA: TGTGCCAGCAGTGAACAGGGGGCGGGGGTCACCGGGGAGCTGTTTTTT; CDR3: CASSEQGAGVTGELFF
V: TRBV19; J: TRBJ2-1; size: -; D: TRBD1; DNA: TGTGCCAGTGATATGACAGGGTTAGCTTCTGAGCAGTTCTTC; CDR3: CASDMTGLASEQFF
V: TRBV7-9; J: TRBJ1-1; size: many; D: TRBD1; DNA: TGTGCCAGCAGCTTTACAGGGGGCACTGAAGCTTTCTTT; CDR3: CASSFTGGTEAFF
V: TRBV10-3; J: TRBJ1-1; size: -; D: TRBD1; DNA: TGTGCCATCAGGCCCGGGACAGGGGGCAACACTGAAGCTTTCTTT; CDR3: CAIRPGTGGNTEAFF
V: TRBV5-6; J: TRBJ1-2; size: few; D: -; DNA: TGTGCCAGCATCCCGGGGACGGCCGCTATGAAGGGCTACACCTTC; CDR3: CASIPGTAAMKGYTF